This T cell receptor (beta chain) was found in a study of T cells in Graves' hyperthyroidism and ophthalmopathy. Researchers took RNA transcripts and amplified the TCR beta CDR3 regions from them. In the first-round RT-PCR of the TCR CDR3, the HTBI primer set was used. TCRdb reanalysed the multiplex PCR reads using MiXCR and keeps one entry per CDR3 protein. The data contain some 650,000 distinct CDR3 sequences, 16% of them seen just once; the ten biggest clones take up around 3.5%. Trimming cost V 6 bases and J 0 bases, with 15 bases left between them. The CDR3 sequence is 16 residues long. CDR1 is MDHEN and CDR2 is SYDVKM in the germline V gene. In its sample, this clonotype was seen a few times.

The source is a woman between 35 and 50 years old with Graves' ophthalmopathy. V is TRBV28 and J is TRBJ2-4; tentatively, D is TRBD1 or TRBD2 (5 bases each). The sequenced material came from blood. The CDR3 loop reads CASSPLRGQAKNIQYF. The CDR3 nucleotides are TGTGCCAGCAGCCCGCTCCGGGGCCAAGCCAAAAACATTCAGTACTTC. Full variable domain (remainder filled in from reference TRBV28 and TRBJ2-4): DVKVTQSSRYLVKRTGEKVFLECVQDMDHENMFWYRQDPGLGLRLIYFSYDVKMKEKGDIPEGYSVSREKKERFSLILESASTNQTSMYLCASSPLRGQAKNIQYFGAGTRLSVL.